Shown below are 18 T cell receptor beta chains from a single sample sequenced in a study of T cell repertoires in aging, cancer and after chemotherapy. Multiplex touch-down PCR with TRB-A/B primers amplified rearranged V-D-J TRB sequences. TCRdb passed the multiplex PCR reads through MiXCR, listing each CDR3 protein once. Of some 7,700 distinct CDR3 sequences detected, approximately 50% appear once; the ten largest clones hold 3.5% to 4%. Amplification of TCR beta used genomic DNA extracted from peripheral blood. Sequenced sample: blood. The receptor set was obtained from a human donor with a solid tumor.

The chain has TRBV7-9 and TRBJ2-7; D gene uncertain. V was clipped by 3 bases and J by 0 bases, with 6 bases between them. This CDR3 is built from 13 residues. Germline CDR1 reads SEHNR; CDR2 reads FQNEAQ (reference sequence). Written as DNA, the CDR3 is TGTGCCAGCAGCTTCGGATACTCCTACGAGCAGTACTTC. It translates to CASSFGYSYEQYF.

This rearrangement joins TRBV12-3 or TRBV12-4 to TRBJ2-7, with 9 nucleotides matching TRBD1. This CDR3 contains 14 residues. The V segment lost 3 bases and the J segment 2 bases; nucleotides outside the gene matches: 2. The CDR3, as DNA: TGTGCCAGCAGTTTCGGGACAGGGCCCTACGAGCAGTACTTC. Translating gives CASSFGTGPYEQYF.

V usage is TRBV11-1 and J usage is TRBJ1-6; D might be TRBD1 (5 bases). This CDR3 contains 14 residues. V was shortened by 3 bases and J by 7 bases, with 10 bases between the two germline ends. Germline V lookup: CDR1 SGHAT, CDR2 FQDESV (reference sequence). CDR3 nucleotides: TGTGCCAGCAGCTTGATGGGGGAAAATTCACCCCTCCACTTT. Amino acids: CASSLMGENSPLHF.

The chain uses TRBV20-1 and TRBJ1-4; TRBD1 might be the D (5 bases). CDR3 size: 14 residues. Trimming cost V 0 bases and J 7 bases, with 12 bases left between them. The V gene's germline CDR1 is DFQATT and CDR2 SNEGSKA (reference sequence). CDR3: CSARDSRGLEKLFF. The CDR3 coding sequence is TGCAGTGCTAGAGATTCGAGGGGACTTGAAAAACTGTTTTTT.

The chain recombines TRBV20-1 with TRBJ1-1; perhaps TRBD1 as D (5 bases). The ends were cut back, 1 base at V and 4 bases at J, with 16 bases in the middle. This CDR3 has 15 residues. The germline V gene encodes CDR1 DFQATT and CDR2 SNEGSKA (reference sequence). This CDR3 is CSARAPGGGSTEAFF. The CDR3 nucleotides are TGCAGTGCTAGAGCTCCTGGGGGGGGGTCCACTGAAGCTTTCTTT.

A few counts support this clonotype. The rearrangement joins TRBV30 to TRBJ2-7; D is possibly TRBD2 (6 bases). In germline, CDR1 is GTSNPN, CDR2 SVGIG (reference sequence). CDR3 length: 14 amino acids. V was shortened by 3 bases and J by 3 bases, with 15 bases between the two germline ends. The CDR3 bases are TGTGCCTGGAGACCGGGACTCACACTCTACGAGCAGTACTTC. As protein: CAWRPGLTLYEQYF.

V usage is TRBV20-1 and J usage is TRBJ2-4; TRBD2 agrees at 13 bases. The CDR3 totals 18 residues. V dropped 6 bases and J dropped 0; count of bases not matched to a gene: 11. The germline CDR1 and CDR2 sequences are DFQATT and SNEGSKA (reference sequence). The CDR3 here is CSALKGLAGSLAKNIQYF. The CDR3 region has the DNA TGCAGTGCCTTAAAGGGACTAGCGGGAAGCCTAGCCAAAAACATTCAGTACTTC.

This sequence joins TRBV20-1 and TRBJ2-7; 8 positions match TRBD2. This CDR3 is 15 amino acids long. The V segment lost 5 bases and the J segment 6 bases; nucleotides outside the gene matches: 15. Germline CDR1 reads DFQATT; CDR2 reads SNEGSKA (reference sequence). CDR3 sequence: CSALHTGTSSPEQYF. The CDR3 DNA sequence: TGCAGTGCTTTACACACCGGGACTAGTTCTCCCGAGCAGTACTTC.

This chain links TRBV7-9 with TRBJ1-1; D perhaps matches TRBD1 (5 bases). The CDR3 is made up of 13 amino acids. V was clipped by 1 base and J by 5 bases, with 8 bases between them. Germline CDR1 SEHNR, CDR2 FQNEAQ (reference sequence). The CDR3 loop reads CASSLGRATEAFF. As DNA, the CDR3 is TGTGCCAGCAGCTTAGGCAGGGCGACTGAAGCTTTCTTT.

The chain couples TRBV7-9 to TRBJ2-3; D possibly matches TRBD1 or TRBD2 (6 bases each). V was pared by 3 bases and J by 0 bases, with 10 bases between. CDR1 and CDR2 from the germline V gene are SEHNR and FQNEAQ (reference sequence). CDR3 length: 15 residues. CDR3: CASSFQGTSTDTQYF. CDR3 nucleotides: TGTGCCAGCAGCTTTCAGGGGACTAGCACAGATACGCAGTATTTT. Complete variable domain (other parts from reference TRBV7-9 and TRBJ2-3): DTGVSQNPRHKITKRGQNVTFRCDPISEHNRLYWYRQTLGQGPEFLTYFQNEAQLEKSRLLSDRFSAERPKGSFSTLEIQRTEQGDSAMYLCASSFQGTSTDTQYFGPGTRLTVL.

The CDR3 sequence is CASSYSGSEALRNEQFF. CDR3 DNA sequence: TGTGCCAGCAGTTACTCGGGAAGTGAGGCACTTCGAAATGAGCAGTTCTTC. V gene TRBV6-6 combines with J gene TRBJ2-1; no clear D. Germline V gene data show CDR1 as MNHNY and CDR2 as SVGAGI (reference sequence). The CDR3 extends over 17 amino acids. V lost 0 bases and J lost 7, with 19 bases in between.

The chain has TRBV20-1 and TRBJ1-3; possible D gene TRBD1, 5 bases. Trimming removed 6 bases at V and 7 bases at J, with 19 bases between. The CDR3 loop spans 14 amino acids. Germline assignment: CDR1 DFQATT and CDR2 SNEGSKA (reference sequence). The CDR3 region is CSAARARDSNTIYF. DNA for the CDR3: TGCAGTGCCGCTAGGGCTCGTGACAGTAACACCATATATTTT.

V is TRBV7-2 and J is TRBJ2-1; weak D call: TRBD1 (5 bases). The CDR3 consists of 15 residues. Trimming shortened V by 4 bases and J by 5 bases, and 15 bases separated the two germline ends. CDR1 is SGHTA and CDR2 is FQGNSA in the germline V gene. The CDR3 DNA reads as TGTGCCAGCAGCTCCATAGGGGCGGATAACAATGAGCAGTTCTTC. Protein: CASSSIGADNNEQFF. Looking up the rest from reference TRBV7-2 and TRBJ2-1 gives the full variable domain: GAGVSQSPSNKVTEKGKDVELRCDPISGHTALYWYRQSLGQGLEFLIYFQGNSAPDKSGLPSDRFSAERTGGSVSTLTIQRTQQEDSAVYLCASSSIGADNNEQFFGPGTRLTVL.

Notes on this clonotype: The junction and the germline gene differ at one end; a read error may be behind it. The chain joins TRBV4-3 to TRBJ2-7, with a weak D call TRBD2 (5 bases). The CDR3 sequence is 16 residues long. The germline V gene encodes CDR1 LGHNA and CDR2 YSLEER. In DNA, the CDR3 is TGCGCCAGCAGCCAAGAGCTCCCACCGGGGTTTAACGAGCAGAACTTC. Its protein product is CASSQELPPGFNEQNF.

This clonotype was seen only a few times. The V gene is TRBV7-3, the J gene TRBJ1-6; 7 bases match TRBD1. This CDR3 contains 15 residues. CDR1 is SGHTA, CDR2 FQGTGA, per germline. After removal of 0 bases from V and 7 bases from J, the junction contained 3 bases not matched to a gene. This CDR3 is CASSLTGGANSPLHF. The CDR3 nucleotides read TGTGCCAGCAGCTTAACAGGGGGCGCGAATTCACCCCTCCACTTT.

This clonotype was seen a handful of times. Written as DNA, the CDR3 is TGTGCCAGTAGTATAGACAGGGTAAATTCACCCCTCCACTTT. Translated: CASSIDRVNSPLHF. The V and J genes are TRBV19 and TRBJ1-6, with D perhaps matching TRBD1 (5 bases). Trimming left V 0 bases short and J 7 bases short, with 7 bases between. Looked up from germline, CDR1 is LNHDA and CDR2 is SQIVND (reference sequence). The CDR3 spans 14 residues.

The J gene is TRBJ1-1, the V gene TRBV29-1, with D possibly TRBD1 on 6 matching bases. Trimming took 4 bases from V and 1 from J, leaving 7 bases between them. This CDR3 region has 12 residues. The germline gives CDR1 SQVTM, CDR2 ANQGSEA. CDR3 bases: TGCAGCGTTGGACAGGCGAACACTGAAGCTTTCTTT. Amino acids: CSVGQANTEAFF.

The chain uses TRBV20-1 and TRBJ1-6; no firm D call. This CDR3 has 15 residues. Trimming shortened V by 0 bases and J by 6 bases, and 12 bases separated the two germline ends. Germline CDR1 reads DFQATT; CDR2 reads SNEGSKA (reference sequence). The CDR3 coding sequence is TGCAGTGCTAGAGATAGTATGGGTCGTAATTCACCCCTCCACTTT. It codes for CSARDSMGRNSPLHF.